Listed below are T cell receptor beta chains from one sample, sequenced in a study of blood T cell repertoires in COVID-19. The assay was immunoSEQ multiplex PCR, and TCRdb's table has in-frame clones only and misses some. The sample holds some 250,000 clones, more than 65% seen once. Sequenced material: peripheral blood. These receptors all stem from a man in his forties or fifties with active or convalescent COVID-19. Both conserved end residues are part of each CDR3. Each record gives: J gene, V gene, CDR3 protein.

>TRBJ1-1|TRBV4-1
CASSRETPRTGDRGTEAFF
>TRBJ2-7|TRBV2
CASSEMIGQGLSYEQYF
>TRBJ1-3|TRBV5-1
CANYRERGNTIYF
>TRBJ1-4|TRBV7-8
CASSLYTNEKLFF
>TRBJ2-3|TRBV7-2
CASSPGADTQYF
>TRBJ2-3|TRBV9
CASSQAGTSTDTQYF
>TRBJ2-1|TRBV12-3/TRBV12-4
CASARGLYNEQFF
>TRBJ1-2|TRBV5-4
CASSLEGTGVSYGYTF
>TRBJ1-1|TRBV7-8
CASSSITGGAFF
>TRBJ1-1|TRBV30
CAWSAIRGTVFMNTEAFF
>TRBJ1-5|TRBV28
CASRKQGARDQPQHF
>TRBJ2-7|TRBV4-1
CASSQGDTSEQYF
>TRBJ2-7|TRBV6-5
CASSYFNRGTYEQYF
>TRBJ2-1|TRBV6-1
CASSSQGYNEQFF
>TRBJ2-2|TRBV18
CASSPVGTGGSNTGELFF
>TRBJ2-2|TRBV5-1
CASSPGPEGDTGELFF
>TRBJ1-2|TRBV5-1
CASSLPGQGAAGYTF
>TRBJ1-2|TRBV10-3
CAISETPGQGDYTF
>TRBJ2-2|TRBV6-5
CASMEQGRNTGELFF
>TRBJ2-5|TRBV7-3
CASSPQGAGQETQYF